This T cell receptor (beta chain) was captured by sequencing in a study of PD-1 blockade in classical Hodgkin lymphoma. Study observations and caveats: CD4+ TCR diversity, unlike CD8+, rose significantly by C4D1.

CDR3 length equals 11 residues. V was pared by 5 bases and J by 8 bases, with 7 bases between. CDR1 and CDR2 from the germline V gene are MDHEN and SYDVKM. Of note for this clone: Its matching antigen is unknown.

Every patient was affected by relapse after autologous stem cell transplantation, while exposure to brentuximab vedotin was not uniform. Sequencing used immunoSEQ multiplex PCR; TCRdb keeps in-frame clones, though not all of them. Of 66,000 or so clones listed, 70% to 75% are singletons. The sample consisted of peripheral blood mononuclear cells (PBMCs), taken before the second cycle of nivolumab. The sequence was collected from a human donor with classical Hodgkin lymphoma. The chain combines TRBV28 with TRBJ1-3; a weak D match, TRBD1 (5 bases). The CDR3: CASSLGDTIYF. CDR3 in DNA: TGTGCCAGCAGTCTGGGGGACACCATATATTTT.